This passage covers 20 T cell receptor beta chains from one sample sequenced in a study of T-cell reconstitution after alpha-beta-depleted transplantation in children. Preparing the TCRbeta library involved the use of unique molecular identifiers. TCRdb processed the PCR reads anew with MiXCR; each CDR3 protein has one entry. This repertoire shows tens of thousands of distinct CDR3 sequences, roughly 20% found once; its top ten account for approximately 55%. The material was PBMCs, mostly from graft donor cells, obtained 360 days after TCRalphabeta/CD19-depleted stem cell transplant. Receptor source: a male patient aged 2 to 9 who had a stem cell transplant for acute lymphoblastic leukemia, so the T cells may come from the graft donor.

In its sample, this clonotype was seen many times. This chain's CDR3 is CAISDSLLSGVNNEQFF. The CDR3 coding sequence is TGTGCCATCAGTGACTCCCTCCTTAGCGGAGTAAACAATGAGCAGTTCTTC. The J gene is TRBJ2-1, the V gene TRBV10-3; D might be TRBD2 (6 bases). CDR3 length: 17 residues. In germline, CDR1 is ENHRY, CDR2 SYGVKD. Trimming took off 3 bases at V and 5 bases at J, with 20 bases between the two ends.

V and J are TRBV5-1 and TRBJ2-5; 8 bases fit TRBD2. The trim removed 4 bases at V and 3 bases at J, leaving 8 bases unmatched. The CDR3 is 15 residues long. The germline CDR1 and CDR2 sequences are SGHRS and YFSETQ. This chain's CDR3 is CASSHPGLGEETQYF. The CDR3 DNA is TGCGCCAGCAGCCACCCGGGACTAGGGGAAGAGACCCAGTACTTC. The full variable domain, in which reference TRBV5-1 and TRBJ2-5 provide the parts outside the CDR3, is KAGVTQTPRYLIKTRGQQVTLSCSPISGHRSVSWYQQTPGQGLQFLFEYFSETQRNKGNFPGRFSGRQFSNSRSEMNVSTLELGDSALYLCASSHPGLGEETQYFGPGTRLLVL.

This clonotype appeared a few times. This chain uses TRBV12-3 or TRBV12-4 with TRBJ2-5, with D possibly TRBD1 on 5 matching bases. This CDR3 comprises 14 residues. Trimming pared 5 bases from V and 1 base from J, leaving 11 bases between. The CDR3 nucleotides are TGTGCCAGCAGTCCCACAGGAAGCCAAGAGACCCAGTACTTC. Translation gives CASSPTGSQETQYF.

This rearrangement joins TRBV5-1 to TRBJ2-1; unclear D gene. CDR1 and CDR2 (germline): SGHRS, YFSETQ. Trimming stripped 0 bases from V and 9 bases from J, with 19 bases between. This CDR3 has 16 residues. The CDR3 spells CASSLESAPRNIEQFF. In nucleotides, the CDR3 is TGCGCCAGCAGCTTGGAATCGGCCCCCCGAAATATTGAGCAGTTCTTC.

This clonotype has just a few counts. The V call is TRBV7-9, the J call TRBJ2-6; 7 bases are shared with TRBD2. V was clipped by 2 bases and J by 0 bases; unmatched bases: 1. CDR1 SEHNR and CDR2 FQNEAQ come from the germline V gene (reference sequence). CDR3 length: 16 amino acids. DNA of the CDR3: TGTGCCAGCAGCTTATCGGGGGGCTCTGGGGCCAACGTCCTGACTTTC. The encoded protein is CASSLSGGSGANVLTF.

Many counts were recorded for this clonotype. J is TRBJ2-1 and V is TRBV5-1; 13 nucleotides agree with TRBD2. The junction had 1 base not matched to a gene; V was cut back by 3 bases and J by 4 bases. Germline V lookup: CDR1 SGHRS, CDR2 YFSETQ. The CDR3 spans 15 residues. CDR3 protein: CASSSGLAGYNEQFF. CDR3 in DNA: TGCGCCAGCAGCTCGGGACTAGCGGGGTACAATGAGCAGTTCTTC.

This chain joins TRBV12-3 or TRBV12-4 and TRBJ2-7, with 10 bases matching TRBD2. The CDR3 runs 15 residues. V was clipped by 5 bases and J by 3 bases; unmatched bases: 7. The CDR3 spells CASSGSSGRGYEQYF. For the CDR3, the DNA is TGTGCCAGCAGTGGCTCTAGCGGGAGAGGCTACGAGCAGTACTTC.

The chain employs TRBV12-3 or TRBV12-4 and TRBJ2-3; TRBD1 matches at 7 bases. The trim removed 5 bases at V and 12 bases at J, leaving 11 bases unmatched. There are 13 residues in the CDR3. The CDR3 reads CASSAYRGHHQYF. CDR3 coding DNA: TGTGCCAGCAGTGCATACAGGGGTCACCACCAGTATTTT.

The V gene is TRBV9, the J gene TRBJ2-5, with TRBD1 matching over 8 bases. J was trimmed by 0 bases and V by 6 bases; bases with no gene match: 4. This CDR3 has 14 residues. In germline, CDR1 is SGDLS, CDR2 YYNGEE. DNA of the CDR3: TGTGCCAGCAACCACAGGGGGTACCAAGAGACCCAGTACTTC. Protein sequence: CASNHRGYQETQYF. Variable domain in full (rest from reference TRBV9 and TRBJ2-5): DSGVTQTPKHLITATGQRVTLRCSPRSGDLSVYWYQQSLDQGLQFLIQYYNGEERAKGNILERFSAQQFPDLHSELNLSSLELGDSALYFCASNHRGYQETQYFGPGTRLLVL.

This clonotype was recorded many times. The chain recombines TRBV12-3 or TRBV12-4 with TRBJ2-2, with D possibly matching TRBD2 (5 bases). V was trimmed by 7 bases and J by 7 bases, leaving 16 bases between them. CDR3 length: 14 amino acids. The CDR3 sequence is CASTLSGSNGELFF. Written as DNA, the CDR3 is TGTGCCAGCACCCTCAGCGGTTCCAACGGGGAGCTGTTTTTT.

This clonotype has just a few counts. The rearrangement uses TRBV10-3 and TRBJ2-1; the D gene is possibly TRBD1 (6 bases). Germline V lookup: CDR1 ENHRY, CDR2 SYGVKD. The ends were cut back, 4 bases at V and 8 bases at J, with 15 bases in the middle. The CDR3 is 14 residues long. The CDR3, as DNA: TGTGCCATCAGTGGGACAGTTTCTCGGGATGAGCAGTTCTTC. Amino acids: CAISGTVSRDEQFF.

This clonotype appeared many times. J is TRBJ2-3 and V is TRBV6-1; TRBD2 aligns across 15 bases. The CDR3 is made up of 18 amino acids. CDR1 is MNHNS, CDR2 SASEGT, per germline. J lost 3 bases, V lost 6 bases, and 10 bases had no gene match. The CDR3, as DNA: TGTGCCAGCAGCAACGGACTAGCGGGAGGGCCACTAACAGATACGCAGTATTTT. Translating it yields CASSNGLAGGPLTDTQYF.

This clonotype was picked up a small number of times. This chain connects TRBV7-9 to TRBJ2-1, with TRBD2 as a possible D gene (5 bases). V was trimmed by 3 bases and J by 15 bases, leaving 15 bases between them. The CDR3 contains 12 residues. Germline V gene sequence: CDR1 SEHNR, CDR2 FQNEAQ (reference sequence). The CDR3 DNA is TGTGCCAGCAGCTTTAGCGTCGGAGGTTGGTTCTTC. This encodes CASSFSVGGWFF.

This clonotype turned up a few times. The genes are TRBV7-8 and TRBJ2-7, with 12 bases aligning to TRBD2. Trimming cost V 2 bases and J 3 bases; bases outside gene matches: 2. The CDR3 runs to 15 residues. Germline values: CDR1 SGHVS, CDR2 FQNEAQ. The CDR3 DNA is TGTGCCAGCAGCTTATCACTAGCGGGAGGCTACGAGCAGTACTTC. It codes for CASSLSLAGGYEQYF.

This clonotype was counted only a few times. The rearrangement joins TRBV4-1 to TRBJ2-7; 7 bases line up with TRBD1. V was pared by 5 bases and J by 2 bases, with 6 bases of the junction left unmatched. Germline CDR1 and CDR2: MGHRA and YSYEKL. The CDR3 runs 14 residues. CDR3 bases: TGCGCCAGCAGCAGACGACAGGGAACCTACGAGCAGTACTTC. Translated, it gives CASSRRQGTYEQYF.

The chain combines TRBV4-2 with TRBJ1-1; no clear D gene. Trimming removed 0 bases at V and 5 bases at J, with 13 bases between. CDR3 size: 15 residues. Germline assignment: CDR1 LGHNA and CDR2 YNFKEQ. CDR3 bases: TGTGCCAGCAGCCAAGATGGGTTTGGACGGACTGAAGCTTTCTTT. It translates to CASSQDGFGRTEAFF.

This clonotype has at least ten counts. The chain links TRBV5-1 to TRBJ2-1, with D possibly matching TRBD2 (5 bases). This CDR3 has 15 residues. The germline gives CDR1 SGHRS, CDR2 YFSETQ. V shed 3 bases and J shed 4 bases, with 14 bases lying between them. The CDR3 DNA is TGCGCCAGCAGCTCTTTTTGGGGAGCTTACAATGAGCAGTTCTTC. Translation gives CASSSFWGAYNEQFF.

The genes are TRBV12-3 or TRBV12-4 and TRBJ1-6; D may be TRBD1 (6 bases). The length of the CDR3 is 16 residues. V was pared by 5 bases and J by 9 bases, with 20 bases between. The CDR3 nucleotides are TGTGCCAGCAGTCCCCTTAAGGCAGGGGTGGCTTCACCCCTCCACTTT. It is translated as CASSPLKAGVASPLHF.

The rearrangement joins TRBV5-1 to TRBJ2-5; a possible D gene is TRBD1 (5 bases). This CDR3 contains 14 residues. Trimming removed 4 bases at V and 5 bases at J, with 15 bases between. CDR1 is SGHRS, CDR2 YFSETQ, per germline. The CDR3 DNA follows: TGCGCCAGCAGCCCTGGAAGGGGCCGGGAGACCCAGTACTTC. Encoded protein: CASSPGRGRETQYF. The variable domain in full, with the rest retrieved from reference TRBV5-1 and TRBJ2-5, is KAGVTQTPRYLIKTRGQQVTLSCSPISGHRSVSWYQQTPGQGLQFLFEYFSETQRNKGNFPGRFSGRQFSNSRSEMNVSTLELGDSALYLCASSPGRGRETQYFGPGTRLLVL.

A few counts support this clonotype. The chain uses TRBV5-1 and TRBJ2-5; D ambiguous. With 5 bases removed from V and 2 bases from J, the gap between germline ends came to 10 bases. There are 13 residues in the CDR3. CDR1 is SGHRS and CDR2 is YFSETQ in the germline V gene. The CDR3 sequence is CASRGSVQETQYF. As DNA, the CDR3 is TGCGCCAGCAGGGGCAGTGTTCAAGAGACCCAGTACTTC.